A single sample gave rise to the 18 T cell receptor beta chains below, sequenced in a study of OX40 agonist ivuxolimab in advanced cancers. Using immunoSEQ multiplex PCR, the repertoire was profiled, and TCRdb retains in-frame clones only, with some absent. The sample consists of fewer than 200,000 clones, 94% of them appearing once. The source material was CD4+ or CD8+ T cells sorted from blood, sampled in a trial of the OX40 agonist ivuxolimab. The receptors here all came from an adult with an advanced solid tumor such as melanoma, head and neck, liver or kidney cancer.

The chain employs TRBV7-9 and TRBJ2-5; unclear D gene. Trimming shortened V by 6 bases and J by 2 bases, and 7 bases separated the two germline ends. Germline values: CDR1 SEHNR, CDR2 FQNEAQ (reference sequence). CDR3 length equals 12 residues. In DNA, the CDR3 is TGTGCCAGCAGAGGGATTCAAGAGACCCAGTACTTC. Encoded protein: CASRGIQETQYF.

Only one count was recorded for this clone. The chain couples TRBV28 to TRBJ2-7; 7 bases line up with TRBD1. This CDR3 spans 15 amino acids. CDR1 and CDR2 from the germline V gene are MDHEN and SYDVKM. V lost 7 bases, J lost 2 bases, and 11 bases stayed unmatched. The CDR3 region is CASTLGGQVTYEQYF. The CDR3 nucleotides read TGTGCCAGCACCCTCGGCGGACAGGTTACCTACGAGCAGTACTTC.

The chain joins TRBV18 to TRBJ2-7, with D possibly matching TRBD1 (6 bases). Deletions cut 2 bases from V and 5 bases from J, with 10 bases between. CDR3 length equals 13 residues. Germline lookup yields CDR1 KGHSH and CDR2 LQKENI. CDR3 coding DNA: TGTGCCAGCTCACCAAGCAGGGACAACGAGCAGTACTTC. As protein: CASSPSRDNEQYF.

CDR3 sequence reads: CASSVGSGRETQYF. CDR3 sequence (DNA): TGTGCCAGCAGCGTAGGGTCAGGGCGGGAGACCCAGTACTTC. V gene TRBV9 combines with J gene TRBJ2-5, with a weak D call TRBD1 (5 bases). CDR1 is SGDLS and CDR2 is YYNGEE in the germline V gene. The CDR3 loop spans 14 amino acids. Trimming removed 0 bases from V and 5 bases from J, with 11 bases in between.

This clone was seen only once. The chain links TRBV7-2 to TRBJ1-1; the D is unclear. CDR1 is SGHTA and CDR2 is FQGNSA in the germline V gene. The length of the CDR3 is 15 residues. Trimming took 5 bases from V and 1 from J, leaving 14 bases between them. The CDR3 protein is CASSPRTGSNTEAFF. DNA for the CDR3: TGTGCCAGCAGCCCCCGGACTGGATCGAACACTGAAGCTTTCTTT.

V and J are TRBV19 and TRBJ2-5; TRBD2 might be the D (6 bases). The DNA end is more similar to TRBJ2-7, so the J call may be wrong. This CDR3 is 14 amino acids long. Germline assignment: CDR1 LNHDA and CDR2 SQIVND (reference sequence). The CDR3 spells CASTRTSQTYEQYF. The DNA of the CDR3 is TGTGCCAGTACCAGAACTAGCCAGACCTACGAGCAGTACTTC.

On this clone: The sample has other DNA sequences that encode this CDR3 too. This chain connects TRBV19 to TRBJ2-6, with D perhaps matching TRBD1 (5 bases). The CDR3 is 14 amino acids. Germline V gene data show CDR1 as LNHDA and CDR2 as SQIVND (reference sequence). The V end lost 5 bases, the J end lost 1 base, and 6 bases lay between the germline ends. CDR3 residues: CASSAGSGANVLTF. In DNA, the CDR3 is TGTGCCAGTAGTGCAGGGTCTGGGGCCAACGTCCTGACTTTC.

This clone was seen a single time. The V call is TRBV9, the J call TRBJ1-2; no clear D. The germline gives CDR1 SGDLS, CDR2 YYNGEE. Deletions cut 3 bases from V and 8 bases from J, with 5 bases between. The CDR3 covers 10 residues. The CDR3 nucleotides read TGTGCCAGCAGCGGGCCAGGCTACACCTTC. Translation gives CASSGPGYTF.

This sequence joins TRBV6-5 and TRBJ1-5; 8 bases line up with TRBD1. V shed 4 bases and J 4 bases; nucleotides not matched to a gene: 3. In germline, CDR1 is MNHEY, CDR2 SVGAGI. The CDR3 extends over 14 amino acids. CDR3 loop: CASSSDRGNQPQHF. The CDR3 DNA follows: TGTGCCAGCAGTTCTGACAGGGGAAATCAGCCCCAGCATTTT.

This chain connects TRBV18 to TRBJ2-5; 8 bases map to TRBD1. The CDR3 length is 15 residues. Trimming took 3 bases from V and 0 from J; bases not matched to a gene: 3. Looked up from germline, CDR1 is KGHSH and CDR2 is LQKENI. CDR3: CASSPWTGHQETQYF. The CDR3, as DNA: TGTGCCAGCTCACCCTGGACAGGGCACCAAGAGACCCAGTACTTC.

The chain recombines TRBV19 with TRBJ2-2; 10 bases align to TRBD1. The CDR3 is 16 residues long. V was pared by 3 bases and J by 3 bases, with 4 bases of the junction left unmatched. CDR1 LNHDA and CDR2 SQIVND come from the germline V gene (reference sequence). CDR3 sequence (DNA): TGTGCCAGTAGTATGAAGGGACAGGGGTACACCGGGGAGCTGTTTTTT. This encodes CASSMKGQGYTGELFF.

The chain combines TRBV28 with TRBJ2-1; D perhaps matches TRBD2 (6 bases). The CDR3 sequence is 16 residues long. Germline V gene sequence: CDR1 MDHEN, CDR2 SYDVKM. V gave up 4 bases and J gave up 5 bases, with 18 bases separating them. This CDR3 reads CASSSLRAGINNEQFF. The CDR3 DNA reads TGTGCCAGCAGTTCGCTTAGGGCGGGAATCAACAATGAGCAGTTCTTC.

The chain employs TRBV9 and TRBJ2-3; 8 bases fit TRBD2. The CDR3 extends over 17 amino acids. Germline V gene data show CDR1 as SGDLS and CDR2 as YYNGEE. V shed 0 bases, J shed 4 bases, and the junction held 10 bases outside the gene matches. The CDR3: CASSVGVSGDRSDTQYF. CDR3 in DNA: TGTGCCAGCAGCGTAGGGGTTAGCGGGGATCGGTCAGATACGCAGTATTTT.

The chain is built from TRBV7-2 and TRBJ2-7, with D possibly TRBD1 on 5 matching bases. The CDR3 covers 15 residues. The germline gives CDR1 SGHTA, CDR2 FQGNSA. V was cut by 1 base and J by 5 bases, with 15 bases left in between. CDR3 DNA sequence: TGTGCCAGCAGCTTAGGGGGTACAGGCGTACACGAGCAGTACTTC. Protein sequence: CASSLGGTGVHEQYF.

The chain combines TRBV7-3 with TRBJ2-1; D is uncertain. Germline CDR1 is SGHTA and CDR2 is FQGTGA. CDR3 length equals 17 residues. Trimming took 8 bases from V and 0 from J, leaving 20 bases between them. The CDR3 DNA is TGTGCCAGCCAACCTAACACCCTAGGATTCTCCTACAATGAGCAGTTCTTC. Encoded protein: CASQPNTLGFSYNEQFF.

The V and J genes are TRBV7-8 and TRBJ2-7, with D perhaps matching TRBD2 (5 bases). This CDR3 is 15 amino acids long. Germline values: CDR1 SGHVS, CDR2 FQNEAQ. Trimming stripped 2 bases from V and 3 bases from J, with 14 bases between. CDR3 loop: CASSLRLDLYYEQYF. The CDR3 DNA follows: TGTGCCAGCAGCTTACGGCTGGACTTATACTACGAGCAGTACTTC.

The rearrangement links TRBV18 to TRBJ1-1, with D possibly being TRBD1 (5 bases). V dropped 3 bases and J dropped 2 bases, with 10 bases sitting between them. Germline CDR1 reads KGHSH; CDR2 reads LQKENI. The CDR3 covers 14 residues. The CDR3 sequence: CASSPPTANTEAFF. The CDR3 DNA reads as TGTGCCAGCTCACCTCCGACAGCCAACACTGAAGCTTTCTTT.

The V and J genes are TRBV27 and TRBJ2-5, with a possible D match to TRBD1 (5 bases). Looked up from germline, CDR1 is MNHEY and CDR2 is SMNVEV (reference sequence). V was pared by 6 bases and J by 1 base, with 15 bases between. The CDR3 extends over 15 amino acids. The CDR3 loop reads CASSPQGAVQETQYF. The CDR3 DNA reads TGTGCCAGCAGCCCACAAGGGGCAGTCCAAGAGACCCAGTACTTC.